This T cell receptor (beta chain) was recovered during a study of cytomegalovirus exposure and HLA in healthy donors. About the research overall: Early on, a data release was issued that held some 85 million unique TCRs from HLA-typed donors.

About this clone itself: Antigen: not known.

Regarding the study as a whole: Some V segments, including TRBV6-2 and TRBV6-3, were excluded as indistinguishable.

CDR3 length: 14 residues. CDR1 SGHRS and CDR2 YFSETQ come from the germline V gene. The V segment lost 0 bases and the J segment 6 bases; nucleotides outside the gene matches: 0. PCR was performed using 60 Vbeta and 13 Jbeta primers. TCRdb's table, derived via immunoSEQ multiplex PCR, lists solely in-frame clones and lacks some. The repertoire consists of about 180,000 clones, with just under 80% occurring once and the leading ten covering 1.5% to 2%. This TCR was sampled from a young woman in good health and CMV-seronegative. The V gene is TRBV5-1, the J gene TRBJ2-7, with TRBD2 matching over 13 bases. The sequenced sample consisted of PBMCs. The CDR3 protein is CASSLGLAGGEQYF. The CDR3 DNA reads as TGCGCCAGCAGCTTGGGACTAGCGGGGGGCGAGCAGTACTTC.